This passage covers 5 T cell receptor beta chains from one sample sequenced in a study of T cell repertoires in cytomegalovirus infection. TCRdb re-analysed the reads in MiXCR, keeping a single row per CDR3 protein. Of about 770,000 distinct CDR3 sequences in the sample, under 35% were seen once. Their antigens remain unidentified. Sequences were derived from cultured CD8+ T cells from PBMCs, sampled from culture after CMV antigen stimulation. These receptors all come from a human donor in good health (CMV status not recorded). Some clones in this sample may be carry-over from other donors' samples.

The V call is TRBV24-1, the J call TRBJ1-2; possible D gene TRBD1, 5 bases. The germline V gene encodes CDR1 KGHDR and CDR2 SFDVKD. Trimming removed 4 bases from V and 9 bases from J, with 14 bases in between. The CDR3 sequence is 13 residues long. CDR3 sequence (DNA): TGTGCCACCAGTGACCCCGACAGCAAAAGCTACACCTTC. The encoded protein is CATSDPDSKSYTF.

There are a few counts of this clonotype. V and J are TRBV20-1 and TRBJ2-5, with 8 positions matching TRBD1. V lost 2 bases and J lost 5; bases outside the gene matches: 7. This CDR3 has 14 amino acids. Germline assignment: CDR1 DFQATT and CDR2 SNEGSKA (reference sequence). The CDR3 region is CSARFRTGWETQYF. CDR3 nucleotides: TGCAGTGCTAGATTCCGGACAGGGTGGGAGACCCAGTACTTC.

Ten or more counts support this clonotype. This chain connects TRBV7-8 to TRBJ1-1; tentative D call: TRBD1 (6 bases). The V gene lost 0 bases and the J gene lost 0 bases, with 14 bases spanning the gap. CDR1 and CDR2 (germline): SGHVS, FQNEAQ. The CDR3 has 17 amino acids. The chain's CDR3 is CASSLASQGPLNTEAFF. DNA for the CDR3: TGTGCCAGCAGCTTAGCGAGTCAGGGGCCCCTGAACACTGAAGCTTTCTTT.

This clonotype was observed many times. The chain recombines TRBV7-6 with TRBJ2-1; 12 nucleotides match TRBD2. The V gene's germline CDR1 is SGHVS and CDR2 FNYEAQ. With V trimmed by 4 bases and J by 8 bases, 3 bases remained unmatched. This CDR3 is 14 amino acids long. CDR3 region: CASSWTSGVDEQFF. The CDR3 nucleotides are TGTGCCAGCAGCTGGACTAGCGGGGTGGATGAGCAGTTCTTC. The variable domain in full, completed from reference TRBV7-6 and TRBJ2-1, reads GAGVSQSPRYKVTKRGQDVALRCDPISGHVSLYWYRQALGQGPEFLTYFNYEAQQDKSGLPNDRFSAERPEGSISTLTIQRTEQRDSAMYRCASSWTSGVDEQFFGPGTRLTVL.

This chain joins TRBV29-1 and TRBJ2-1; 10 bases are shared with TRBD1. V dropped 0 bases and J dropped 2; count of bases not matched to a gene: 1. Germline CDR1 and CDR2: SQVTM and ANQGSEA. The CDR3 is 15 amino acids. CDR3 nucleotides: TGCAGCGTTGAAGAGGGACAGGGGCCCTACAATGAGCAGTTCTTC. Its protein is CSVEEGQGPYNEQFF.